The rows below give T cell receptor beta chains drawn from one sample of a study of cytomegalovirus exposure and HLA in healthy donors. Using immunoSEQ multiplex PCR, the repertoire was profiled, and TCRdb retains in-frame clones only, with some absent. Of 85,000 to 110,000 clones in the sample, 76% were seen once. The sample comprised PBMCs. These receptors came from a young woman in good health and CMV-seropositive. Both conserved end residues are part of each CDR3. Each record gives: D gene, clone size, CDR3 length, J gene, V gene, CDR3 DNA, CDR3 protein. A D gene is named only where the DNA matches it firmly. A row's size may be missing; if present it is once, few, many or a size class.

NA	NA	15	TRBJ2-1	TRBV4-1	TGCGCCAGCAGCGCCGCGGGGGTGGACAGAAATGAGCAGTTCTTC	CASSAAGVDRNEQFF
NA	NA	16	TRBJ1-3	TRBV9	TGTGCCAGCAGCCCCCGGACAGCCGACTCTGGAAACACCATATATTTT	CASSPRTADSGNTIYF
NA	NA	15	TRBJ2-1	TRBV9	TGTGCCAGCAGCGTGGGCAGGGGGGCCGATAATGAGCAGTTCTTC	CASSVGRGADNEQFF
TRBD1	NA	14	TRBJ1-1	TRBV6-5	TGTGCCAGCAGTCGCACAGGGGGGAACACTGAAGCTTTCTTT	CASSRTGGNTEAFF
TRBD1	few	15	TRBJ2-1	TRBV2	TGTGCCAGCAGTGAAGCCGGGACAGTACTTTTTGAGCAGTTCTTC	CASSEAGTVLFEQFF
NA	many	13	TRBJ2-1	TRBV5-1	TGCGCCAGCAGCCCGGACAGCTACAATGAGCAGTTCTTC	CASSPDSYNEQFF
NA	NA	15	TRBJ1-1	TRBV19	TGTGCCAGTAGTGCCCCCGGGGTATTGAACACTGAAGCTTTCTTT	CASSAPGVLNTEAFF
NA	NA	13	TRBJ2-5	TRBV5-6	TGTGCCAGCAGCTTGGGGGCCCAAGAGACCCAGTACTTC	CASSLGAQETQYF
TRBD2	NA	14	TRBJ2-3	TRBV9	TGTGCCAGCACGCGGGGGAGTAGCACAGATACGCAGTATTTT	CASTRGSSTDTQYF
TRBD2	once	12	TRBJ2-7	TRBV6-6	TGTGCCAGCAGACGCGGGGGGGTCGAGCAGTACTTC	CASRRGGVEQYF
NA	NA	13	TRBJ1-2	TRBV5-4	TGTGCCAGCAGGCGGGACTCTAACTATGGCTACACCTTC	CASRRDSNYGYTF
TRBD1	few	15	TRBJ1-1	TRBV6-1	TGTGCCAGCAGTGCCTTGGGACAGATGAACACTGAAGCTTTCTTT	CASSALGQMNTEAFF
NA	NA	14	TRBJ2-7	TRBV5-1	TGCGCCAGCAGCTACGACCAACAGGGCTACGAGCAGTACTTC	CASSYDQQGYEQYF
NA	few	15	TRBJ2-7	TRBV28	TGTGCCAGCAGCCCCCCGGGACTCCGTACCTACGAGCAGTACTTC	CASSPPGLRTYEQYF
NA	few	15	TRBJ2-7	TRBV4-1	TGCGCCAGCAGCCTAAGCTCACAGACTACCTACGAGCAGTACTTC	CASSLSSQTTYEQYF
TRBD2	NA	16	TRBJ2-7	TRBV9	TGTGCCAGCAGCGTAGGGACTAGCGGGGAGCCCTACGAGCAGTACTTC	CASSVGTSGEPYEQYF
NA	NA	16	TRBJ2-4	TRBV5-1	TGCGCCAGCACCTGGGGTCCTCAGGGAGCCAAAAACATTCAGTACTTC	CASTWGPQGAKNIQYF
NA	NA	15	TRBJ2-7	TRBV7-9	TGTGCCAGCAGCGGGGAGGACGGCGGTCGGTTCGAGCAGTACTTC	CASSGEDGGRFEQYF
TRBD1	NA	12	TRBJ1-2	TRBV6-6	TGTGCCAGCAGTGGACAGGGTAAAGGCTACACCTTC	CASSGQGKGYTF
NA	NA	16	TRBJ2-1	TRBV4-1	TGCGCCAGCAGCCCTTCCGGGTCCGCACTCCTCAATGAGCAGTTCTTC	CASSPSGSALLNEQFF
TRBD2	NA	13	TRBJ2-5	TRBV6-5	TGTGCCAGCAGTTACGGGACTAGCTTTACCCAGTACTTC	CASSYGTSFTQYF
TRBD2	NA	14	TRBJ2-7	TRBV9	TGTGCCAGCAGCGGCTCGGGGGGTCCCTACGAGCAGTACTTC	CASSGSGGPYEQYF
NA	NA	11	TRBJ1-1	TRBV12-5	TGTGCTAGTGGTATGTATACTGAAGCTTTCTTT	CASGMYTEAFF
TRBD1	once	15	TRBJ1-2	TRBV28	TGTGCCAGCAGTTTATCAGGGACAGGGGGCGGTGGCTACACCTTC	CASSLSGTGGGGYTF
NA	NA	15	TRBJ1-1	TRBV10-1	TGCGCCAGCAGTGAGTCGTCGGTTTTTACGACTGAAGCTTTCTTT	CASSESSVFTTEAFF
TRBD1	NA	18	TRBJ2-1	TRBV13	TGTGCCAGCAGCTCCCCACTCCTAGGGACAGGGGGCTACAATGAGCAGTTCTTC	CASSSPLLGTGGYNEQFF
TRBD2	few	14	TRBJ2-1	TRBV13	TGTGCCAGCAGCCTTAGCGGGATATATGGGGAGCAGTTCTTC	CASSLSGIYGEQFF
NA	NA	14	TRBJ1-4	TRBV5-6	TGTGCCAGCAGCTTAATCGGGGGAGGGGAAAAACTGTTTTTT	CASSLIGGGEKLFF
NA	NA	13	TRBJ1-1	TRBV4-3	TGCGCCAGCAGCCGGACTTCGCGGGATGAAGCTTTCTTT	CASSRTSRDEAFF
NA	NA	14	TRBJ2-1	TRBV5-6	TGTGCCAGCAGCTTTGGCGGGTCCTACAATGAGCAGTTCTTC	CASSFGGSYNEQFF
NA	NA	15	TRBJ2-5	TRBV28	TGTGCCAGCAGCCGCCCCTTAGGAGTGGAGGAGACCCAGTACTTC	CASSRPLGVEETQYF
NA	NA	15	TRBJ1-2	TRBV25-1	TGTGCCAGCAGTCCAACCCCCCAGTCCACCTATGGCTACACCTTC	CASSPTPQSTYGYTF
NA	few	14	TRBJ1-5	TRBV11-3	TGTGCCAGCAGCTATAGTATGGTGAGTCAGCCCCAGCATTTT	CASSYSMVSQPQHF
NA	NA	14	TRBJ2-1	TRBV6-5	TGTGCCAGCAGTTTTCAGACCCAGGGGAGCGAACAGTTCTTC	CASSFQTQGSEQFF
TRBD1	NA	15	TRBJ1-2	TRBV7-9	TGTGCCAGCAGCTTAGAGGCAGGGGGCTCCTATGGCTACACCTTC	CASSLEAGGSYGYTF
TRBD1	NA	16	TRBJ2-7	TRBV4-2	TGTGCCAGCAGCCAAGCTTCGACAGGGTTAACCTACGAGCAGTACTTC	CASSQASTGLTYEQYF
NA	NA	13	TRBJ1-1	TRBV5-4	TGTGCCAGTCAGGCAGTGATGAACACTGAAGCTTTCTTT	CASQAVMNTEAFF
NA	large	15	TRBJ2-1	TRBV27	TGTGCCAGCCTAGGAGAGGCGGGACAGTACAATGAGCAGTTCTTC	CASLGEAGQYNEQFF
TRBD1	NA	16	TRBJ1-3	TRBV10-3	TGTGCCATCTCATTGGGACAGGGAATCTCTGGAAACACCATATATTTT	CAISLGQGISGNTIYF
NA	NA	13	TRBJ1-2	TRBV7-2	TGTGCCAGCAGCTTTAAGGGACATTTTGGCTACACCTTC	CASSFKGHFGYTF
TRBD2	NA	14	TRBJ2-7	TRBV13	TGTGCCAGCAGCGGACTAGCGACTACCTACGAGCAGTACTTC	CASSGLATTYEQYF
NA	NA	14	TRBJ2-5	TRBV7-9	TGTGCCAGCAGCTTAGCGGCCTACCAAGAGACCCAGTACTTC	CASSLAAYQETQYF
NA	NA	15	TRBJ1-1	TRBV7-3	TGTGCCAGCAGCTTAGATGCAGGGCCGAACACTGAAGCTTTCTTT	CASSLDAGPNTEAFF
NA	once	15	TRBJ1-2	TRBV7-9	TGTGCCAGCAGCTTAGACCAGCGAGGAGGCGATGGCTACACCTTC	CASSLDQRGGDGYTF
TRBD2	NA	14	TRBJ2-1	TRBV7-7	TGTGCTAGCGGCCCCGGGACTAACTACAATGAGCAGTTCTTC	CASGPGTNYNEQFF
TRBD2	NA	13	TRBJ2-7	TRBV7-2	TGTGCCAGCAGCTTGGGGACTAGCGGCGAGCAGTACTTC	CASSLGTSGEQYF
NA	NA	16	TRBJ2-6	TRBV6-5	TGTGCCAGCAGTTACCTCGAAGCTTCTGGGGCCAACGTCCTGACTTTC	CASSYLEASGANVLTF
NA	NA	14	TRBJ2-5	TRBV9	TGTGCCAGCAGCGTAGATAGAGCTCAAGAGACCCAGTACTTC	CASSVDRAQETQYF
NA	NA	17	TRBJ2-3	TRBV7-3	TGTGCCAGCAGCCCCACTTGGCTGGAGGGGAGCACAGATACGCAGTATTTT	CASSPTWLEGSTDTQYF
TRBD2	NA	16	TRBJ2-3	TRBV10-1	TGCGCCAGCAGTGAGAATGGCGGGGGGAGGACAGATACGCAGTATTTT	CASSENGGGRTDTQYF
NA	NA	17	TRBJ1-4	TRBV11-1	TGTGCCAGCAGCTCCGGAGGGTTGGTTGCAACTAATGAAAAACTGTTTTTT	CASSSGGLVATNEKLFF
NA	few	12	TRBJ2-2	TRBV10-3	TGTGCCATCAGTACAAATACCGGGGAGCTGTTTTTT	CAISTNTGELFF
NA	NA	13	TRBJ2-7	TRBV5-1	TGCGCCAGCAGCTTGGGAACAGATGGCGAGCAGTACTTC	CASSLGTDGEQYF
TRBD1	few	18	TRBJ2-7	TRBV11-1	TGTGCCAGCAGCTTTCTCGGGGTCGGGACAGCCGTTACCTACGAGCAGTACTTC	CASSFLGVGTAVTYEQYF
NA	NA	15	TRBJ2-6	TRBV6-4	TGTGCCAGCAGTGAAAGACACTCTGGGGCCAACGTCCTGACTTTC	CASSERHSGANVLTF
TRBD1	NA	14	TRBJ2-5	TRBV6-1	TGTGCCAGCAGTGCCGGGACAGCACAAGAGACCCAGTACTTC	CASSAGTAQETQYF
NA	NA	12	TRBJ2-7	TRBV7-9	TGTGCCAGCAGCCCCGAGGGCTACGAGCAGTACTTC	CASSPEGYEQYF
TRBD2	NA	16	TRBJ2-5	TRBV9	TGTGCCAGCAGCGTACTTCCGGGACTAGATCGAGGGACCCAGTACTTC	CASSVLPGLDRGTQYF
NA	NA	14	TRBJ2-7	TRBV27	TGTGCCAGCAGTTTAACAGCGGGCCCCTACGAGCAGTACTTC	CASSLTAGPYEQYF
TRBD1	NA	16	TRBJ1-5	TRBV7-3	TGTGCCAGCACTATCCGGGACAGTAATAGCAATCAGCCCCAGCATTTT	CASTIRDSNSNQPQHF